Shown below are 10 T cell receptor beta chains from a single sample sequenced in a study of response to subunit inactivated influenza vaccine. From the RT-PCR reads, TCRdb called clonotypes with MiXCR, one entry per CDR3 protein. The sample comprises 700,000 to 900,000 distinct CDR3 sequences, about 20% of which are singletons, and about a tenth rests with the top ten. This material consisted of PBMCs from blood, taken around 5 days after vaccination. These receptors were taken from a man aged 50-60 years who received an inactivated influenza vaccine.

This chain uses TRBV20-1 with TRBJ2-1; 7 nucleotides match TRBD2. Germline assignment: CDR1 DFQATT and CDR2 SNEGSKA (reference sequence). This CDR3 spans 14 amino acids. With 5 bases clipped from V and 2 bases from J, the junction kept 6 bases outside the gene matches. The CDR3 region has the DNA TGCAGTGCTCCCTTGGCGGGGGCCTACAATGAGCAGTTCTTC. This encodes CSAPLAGAYNEQFF.

This clonotype has more than one count but fewer than ten. This chain connects TRBV6-1 to TRBJ2-7, with D possibly matching TRBD1 (6 bases). The CDR3 has 14 amino acids. The V gene's germline CDR1 is MNHNS and CDR2 SASEGT. Trimming cost V 5 bases and J 3 bases, with 14 bases left between them. The CDR3 DNA reads TGTGCCAGCAGTCTGTTACAGGGTAACTACGAGCAGTACTTC. This gives the protein CASSLLQGNYEQYF.

This clonotype showed up just a few times. This chain links TRBV2 with TRBJ2-6; no definite D call. Trimming removed 8 bases at V and 0 bases at J, with 5 bases between. Germline V gene sequence: CDR1 SNHLY, CDR2 FYNNEI. CDR3 length equals 13 residues. CDR3 sequence: CASGSSGANVLTF. The CDR3 bases are TGTGCCAGCGGGTCCTCTGGGGCCAACGTCCTGACTTTC.

The V and J genes are TRBV4-2 and TRBJ2-2; 8 bases align to TRBD1. J lost 8 bases, V lost 4 bases, and 9 bases had no gene match. This CDR3 has 15 amino acids. Germline V gene sequence: CDR1 LGHNA, CDR2 YNFKEQ. The CDR3 DNA reads as TGTGCCAGCAGCCCCCAACCAGACAGGGGAGGGGAGCTGTTTTTT. Protein product: CASSPQPDRGGELFF.

In its sample, this clonotype was seen a few times. The chain employs TRBV4-3 and TRBJ1-1; weak D call: TRBD1 (6 bases). The V end lost 3 bases, the J end lost 7 bases, and 18 bases lay between the germline ends. The germline V gene has CDR1 LGHNA and CDR2 YSLEER. The CDR3 covers 15 residues. CDR3 bases: TGCGCCAGCAGCCAGTCACTACAGGGCAACGGTGAAGCTTTCTTT. This codes for CASSQSLQGNGEAFF.

This clonotype has just a few counts. This sequence joins TRBV10-3 and TRBJ2-3; the match to TRBD2 covers 12 bases. Germline V lookup: CDR1 ENHRY, CDR2 SYGVKD. The CDR3 sequence is 15 residues long. The V gene end was trimmed by 0 bases and the J gene end by 5 bases; junction bases not matched to a gene: 0. The CDR3 DNA follows: TGTGCCATCAGTGAGTCGGGACTAGCGGGAGATACGCAGTATTTT. Protein: CAISESGLAGDTQYF.

The J gene is TRBJ2-5, the V gene TRBV19, with 7 bases lining up with TRBD2. V lost 5 bases to trimming and J lost 3 bases; unmatched junction nucleotides: 6. Looked up from germline, CDR1 is LNHDA and CDR2 is SQIVND (reference sequence). This CDR3 region has 14 residues. The CDR3 DNA is TGTGCCAGTAGTCTGCGGGGACTAAAAGAGACCCAGTACTTC. Translating it yields CASSLRGLKETQYF.

The genes are TRBV5-1 and TRBJ2-5, with D possibly TRBD1 on 6 matching bases. V dropped 7 bases and J dropped 2 bases, with 15 bases sitting between them. The germline V gene has CDR1 SGHRS and CDR2 YFSETQ. This CDR3 comprises 14 residues. DNA for the CDR3: TGCGCCAGCTCCCAGGGGCTGATACAAGAGACCCAGTACTTC. Protein: CASSQGLIQETQYF. Looking up the rest from reference TRBV5-1 and TRBJ2-5 gives the full variable domain: KAGVTQTPRYLIKTRGQQVTLSCSPISGHRSVSWYQQTPGQGLQFLFEYFSETQRNKGNFPGRFSGRQFSNSRSEMNVSTLELGDSALYLCASSQGLIQETQYFGPGTRLLVL.

This sequence joins TRBV20-1 and TRBJ2-7; TRBD2 matches 10 bases. Germline values: CDR1 DFQATT, CDR2 SNEGSKA (reference sequence). The V segment lost 2 bases and the J segment 6 bases; nucleotides outside the gene matches: 4. This CDR3 region has 13 residues. The CDR3 DNA follows: TGCAGTGCTAGACTAGCGGGAGTAAGCGAGCAGTACTTC. Translated: CSARLAGVSEQYF.

This clonotype was observed a handful of times. For the CDR3, the DNA is TGTGCCAGTCGGACCCGTGGCTTGGGGTCTGGAAACACCATATATTTT. Protein product: CASRTRGLGSGNTIYF. The rearrangement links TRBV4-2 to TRBJ1-3; D remains ambiguous. The CDR3 length is 16 residues. Germline V gives CDR1 LGHNA, CDR2 YNFKEQ. Between the trimmed V and J ends, which lost 9 bases and 1 base, there was a span of 19 bases.